This passage covers 10 T cell receptor beta chains from one sample sequenced in a study of cytomegalovirus exposure and HLA in healthy donors. It was with 60 Vbeta and 13 Jbeta primers that the PCR ran. Produced via immunoSEQ multiplex PCR; TCRdb's table is partial and in-frame only. The table shows approximately 100,000 clones, with roughly 80% occurring only once. What was sequenced was PBMCs. These receptors were obtained from a female donor in good health and CMV-seronegative.

The chain carries TRBV30 and TRBJ1-6, with no clear D. Trimming removed 2 bases at V and 0 bases at J, with 20 bases between. The CDR3 sequence is 19 residues long. From germline, CDR1 is GTSNPN and CDR2 SVGIG (reference sequence). CDR3 residues: CAWSTQAGSMSSYNSPLHF. DNA of the CDR3: TGTGCCTGGAGTACCCAGGCAGGATCGATGAGCTCCTATAATTCACCCCTCCACTTT.

This chain links TRBV18 with TRBJ2-3; D perhaps matches TRBD1 (5 bases). CDR1 is KGHSH and CDR2 is LQKENI in the germline V gene. V shed 3 bases and J shed 3 bases, with 13 bases lying between them. The CDR3 is 15 residues long. The CDR3 sequence is CASSPLQGETDTQYF. In nucleotides, the CDR3 is TGTGCCAGCTCACCGCTTCAGGGCGAAACAGATACGCAGTATTTT. Full variable domain (missing parts from reference TRBV18 and TRBJ2-3): NAGVMQNPRHLVRRRGQEARLRCSPMKGHSHVYWYRQLPEEGLKFMVYLQKENIIDESGMPKERFSAEFPKEGPSILRIQQVVRGDSAAYFCASSPLQGETDTQYFGPGTRLTVL.

The chain joins TRBV7-9 to TRBJ2-3; 7 bases align to TRBD1. J lost 2 bases, V lost 6 bases, and 8 bases had no gene match. Germline assignment: CDR1 SEHNR and CDR2 FQNEAQ (reference sequence). The CDR3 length is 15 residues. The CDR3 DNA is TGTGCCAGCAGTTATACAGGGGCTCTCACAGATACGCAGTATTTT. Translated, it gives CASSYTGALTDTQYF.

Note on this clone: This CDR3 is also generated by other DNA sequences in the sample. V and J are TRBV7-6 and TRBJ2-7, with D tentatively TRBD2 (7 bases). In germline, CDR1 is SGHVS, CDR2 FNYEAQ. CDR3 size: 15 residues. Trimming removed 0 bases from V and 0 bases from J, with 9 bases in between. CDR3 residues: CASSLAGGLSYEQYF. The CDR3 nucleotides are TGTGCCAGCAGCTTAGCCGGGGGGCTCTCCTACGAGCAGTACTTC.

The V gene is TRBV6-6, the J gene TRBJ1-6; TRBD1 matches at 7 bases. The CDR3 sequence is 13 residues long. Trimming removed 8 bases from V and 7 bases from J; junction bases left unmatched: 5. CDR1 is MNHNY and CDR2 is SVGAGI in the germline V gene (reference sequence). CDR3 sequence reads: CASLQGRNSPLHF. Here the CDR3 DNA reads TGTGCCAGCCTACAGGGGCGAAATTCACCCCTCCACTTT.

The CDR3 loop reads CASSPRHDRGWLNTEAFF. The CDR3 DNA reads TGTGCCAGCAGCCCACGCCACGACAGGGGTTGGCTGAACACTGAAGCTTTCTTT. The chain combines TRBV7-3 with TRBJ1-1, with TRBD1 identical over 8 bases. The CDR3 sequence is 18 residues long. The germline CDR1 and CDR2 sequences are SGHTA and FQGTGA. The V gene end was trimmed by 5 bases and the J gene end by 0 bases; junction bases not matched to a gene: 14.

This sequence joins TRBV7-8 and TRBJ2-5; D may be TRBD2 (6 bases). The CDR3 is 16 residues long. Trimming left V 2 bases short and J 7 bases short, with 20 bases between. The germline V gene has CDR1 SGHVS and CDR2 FQNEAQ. CDR3 loop: CASSLPLGGYLGTQYF. The CDR3 nucleotides are TGTGCCAGCAGCTTACCCCTTGGGGGGTATCTGGGGACCCAGTACTTC.

The rearrangement links TRBV30 to TRBJ2-5, with D tentatively TRBD2 (6 bases). The length of the CDR3 is 13 residues. V lost 4 bases and J lost 7, with 16 bases in between. Germline V gene lookup returns CDR1 GTSNPN and CDR2 SVGIG (reference sequence). The CDR3 loop reads CAWTEGPPGTQYF. The CDR3 nucleotides are TGTGCCTGGACGGAGGGACCCCCTGGGACCCAGTACTTC.

The chain couples TRBV10-3 to TRBJ1-2; TRBD1 is a possible D gene (6 bases). The V end was cut by 0 bases, the J end by 7 bases, with 12 bases between. In germline, CDR1 is ENHRY, CDR2 SYGVKD. The CDR3 is 14 residues long. The CDR3 nucleotides are TGTGCCATCAGTGAGTCTGAACAGGGATTTGGCTACACCTTC. Encoded protein: CAISESEQGFGYTF.

CDR3 amino acids: CASSPVWGPDLYNEQFF. In DNA form, the CDR3 reads TGTGCCAGTAGTCCAGTCTGGGGGCCGGATCTCTACAATGAGCAGTTCTTC. The chain links TRBV19 to TRBJ2-1; D is possibly TRBD1 (6 bases). The V end was cut by 5 bases, the J end by 3 bases, with 20 bases between. The germline V gene encodes CDR1 LNHDA and CDR2 SQIVND (reference sequence). The CDR3 covers 17 residues.